The sequence of this T cell receptor (beta chain) was determined in a study of blood T cells in healthy people across ages. About the study: Researchers report that template switching captured about one barcoded beta molecule per two T cells. The study, taken as a whole, reports: Versus aged donors, long-lived donors had higher diversity and more naive CD4+ cells.

Then a second PCR, running roughly 7 to 11 cycles, was carried out with a sample-barcoded 5' primer and a J-beta primer mix. Template switching added a 12-random-nucleotide identifier to every cDNA molecule. TCRdb passed the 5' RACE reads through MiXCR, listing each CDR3 protein once. The sample comprises more than 1,400,000 distinct CDR3 sequences, around 39% of which are singletons, and 7% to 9.5% rests with the top ten. Germline V CDR1 and CDR2: KGHSH, LQKENI. CDR3 length equals 12 residues. V lost 2 bases, J lost 13 bases, and 14 bases lay in between. This clonotype was recorded a few times. No antigen is known for it.

The V gene is TRBV18, the J gene TRBJ1-2; possibly TRBD1 for D (5 bases). Input material: blood. This sequence was found in a woman aged 18-29 years in good health. CDR3 region: CASSPGGAGGTF. The DNA of the CDR3 is TGTGCCAGCTCACCAGGAGGTGCCGGGGGCACCTTC. The full variable domain, in which reference TRBV18 and TRBJ1-2 provide the parts outside the CDR3, is NAGVMQNPRHLVRRRGQEARLRCSPMKGHSHVYWYRQLPEEGLKFMVYLQKENIIDESGMPKERFSAEFPKEGPSILRIQQVVRGDSAAYFCASSPGGAGGTFGSGTRLTVV.